This T cell receptor beta chain is drawn from a study of regulatory T cells in long-lasting Graves disease. This clonotype was observed at least ten times. The sample's time point: persistent/refractory GD, antithyroid drugs over 5 years with positive TRAb. RNA extracted from PBMCs served as the sequencing template. Patients were enrolled at an endocrinology department in Xi'an, China. A blood draw put about 10 milliliters of peripheral blood into EDTA tubes. Relying on iRepertoire HTBI primers and Arm-PCR of CDR3 regions, the team built TCR beta libraries. TCRdb passed the multiplex PCR reads through MiXCR, listing each CDR3 protein once. The sample holds about 430,000 distinct CDR3 sequences, around 23% seen once. This CDR3 is built from 13 residues. Trimming took 2 bases from V and 2 from J, leaving 7 bases between them. The germline V gene has CDR1 MDHEN and CDR2 SYDVKM.

This receptor was obtained from a female donor with Graves disease. The chain recombines TRBV28 with TRBJ2-7, with D hard to call. Here the sequenced sample was peripheral blood mononuclear cells (PBMCs), taken when the disease was refractory, from a patient treated with antithyroid drugs. The CDR3 here is CASSLEGPYEQYF. CDR3 sequence (DNA): TGTGCCAGCAGTTTAGAAGGTCCCTACGAGCAGTACTTC.